The sequence of this TCR beta chain was determined in a study of blood T cell repertoires in COVID-19. Study-wide background: Donors in the United States, Italy and Spain gave samples during acute or convalescent COVID-19. The analysed material was cDNA or gDNA that came from T cells, B-cell-depleted T cells, or PBMCs.

Original analysis: Cell counts per sample came from amplifying reference gene primers. This table comes from immunoSEQ multiplex PCR, and its TCRdb copy is limited to in-frame clones, with some not included. The V and J calls and clone size come from that table; D and trimming were worked out from the DNA. The table lists roughly 50,000 clones, around 86% of them singletons, with approximately 14% in the top ten. CDR1 MNHEY and CDR2 SVGAGI come from the germline V gene. The CDR3 is made up of 13 amino acids. V was pared by 7 bases and J by 1 base, with 8 bases between. This chain connects TRBV6-5 to TRBJ1-5; D call uncertain. This receptor was obtained from a man in his 70s with acute or convalescent COVID-19. Sequencing was done on a sample of peripheral blood. This CDR3 reads CASTGLSNQPQHF. The CDR3 DNA sequence: TGTGCCAGCACTGGACTAAGCAATCAGCCCCAGCATTTT.